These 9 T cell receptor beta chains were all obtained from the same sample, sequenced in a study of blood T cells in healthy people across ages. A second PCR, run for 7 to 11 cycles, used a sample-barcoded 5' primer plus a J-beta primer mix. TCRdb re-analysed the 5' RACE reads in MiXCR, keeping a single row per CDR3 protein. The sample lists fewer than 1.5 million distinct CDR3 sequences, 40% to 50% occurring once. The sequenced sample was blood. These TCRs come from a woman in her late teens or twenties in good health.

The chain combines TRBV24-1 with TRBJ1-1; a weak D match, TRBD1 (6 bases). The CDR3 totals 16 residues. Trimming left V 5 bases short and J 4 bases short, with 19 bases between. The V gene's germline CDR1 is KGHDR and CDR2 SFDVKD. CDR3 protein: CATSAVGRGVVTEAFF. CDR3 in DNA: TGTGCCACCAGTGCCGTGGGGAGGGGGGTGGTCACTGAAGCTTTCTTT.

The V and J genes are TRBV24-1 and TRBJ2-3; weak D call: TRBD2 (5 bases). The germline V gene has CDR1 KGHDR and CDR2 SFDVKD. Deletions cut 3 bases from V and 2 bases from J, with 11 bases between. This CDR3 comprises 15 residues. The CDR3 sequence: CATSDPAEATDTQYF. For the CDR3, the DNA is TGTGCCACCAGTGATCCGGCGGAGGCCACAGATACGCAGTATTTT.

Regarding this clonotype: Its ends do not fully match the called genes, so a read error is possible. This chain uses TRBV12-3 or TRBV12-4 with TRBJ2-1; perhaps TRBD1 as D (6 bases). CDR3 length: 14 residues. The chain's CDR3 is CTSSLQGSYNEQFF. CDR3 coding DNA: TGTACCAGCAGTTTGCAGGGGTCCTACAATGAGCAGTTCTTC.

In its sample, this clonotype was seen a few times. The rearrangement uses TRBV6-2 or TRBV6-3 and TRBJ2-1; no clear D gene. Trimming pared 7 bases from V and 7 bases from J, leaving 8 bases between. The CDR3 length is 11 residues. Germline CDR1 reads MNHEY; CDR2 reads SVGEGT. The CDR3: CASTHGNEQFF. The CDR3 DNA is TGTGCCAGCACCCACGGAAATGAGCAGTTCTTC.

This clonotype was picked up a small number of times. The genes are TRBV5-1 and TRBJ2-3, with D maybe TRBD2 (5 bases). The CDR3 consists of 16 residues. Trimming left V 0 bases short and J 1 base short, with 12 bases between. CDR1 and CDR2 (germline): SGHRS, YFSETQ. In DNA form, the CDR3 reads TGCGCCAGCAGCTTGGGACGGGGATTGGGCACAGATACGCAGTATTTT. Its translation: CASSLGRGLGTDTQYF.

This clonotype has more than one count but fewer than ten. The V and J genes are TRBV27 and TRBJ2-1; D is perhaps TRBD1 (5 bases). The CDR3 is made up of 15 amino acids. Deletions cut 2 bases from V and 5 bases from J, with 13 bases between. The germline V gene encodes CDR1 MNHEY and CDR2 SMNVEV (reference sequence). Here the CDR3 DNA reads TGTGCCAGCAGTTTACTCCTCAGGGCTAACAATGAGCAGTTCTTC. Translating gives CASSLLLRANNEQFF.

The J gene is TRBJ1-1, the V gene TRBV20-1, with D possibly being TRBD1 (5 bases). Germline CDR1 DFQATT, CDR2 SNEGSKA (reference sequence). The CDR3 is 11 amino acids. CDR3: CTGKSGTEAFF. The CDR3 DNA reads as TGCACAGGGAAGAGTGGTACTGAAGCTTTCTTT.

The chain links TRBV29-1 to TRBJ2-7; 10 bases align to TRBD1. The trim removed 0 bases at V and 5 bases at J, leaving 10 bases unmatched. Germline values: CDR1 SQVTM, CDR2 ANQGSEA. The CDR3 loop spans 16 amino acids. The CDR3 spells CSVEDPWDRGTDEQYF. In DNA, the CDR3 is TGCAGCGTTGAAGATCCCTGGGACAGGGGAACGGACGAGCAGTACTTC.

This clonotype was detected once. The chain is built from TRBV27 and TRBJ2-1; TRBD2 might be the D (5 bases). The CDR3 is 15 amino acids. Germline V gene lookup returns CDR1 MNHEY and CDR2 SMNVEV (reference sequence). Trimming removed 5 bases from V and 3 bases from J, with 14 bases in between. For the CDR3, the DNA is TGTGCCAGCAGTCAAGGACTTGGCAACTACAATGAGCAGTTCTTC. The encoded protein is CASSQGLGNYNEQFF.